The 30 T cell receptor beta chains listed next were all sequenced from one sample in a study of CD8 T cells in Susac syndrome. Random-hexamer reverse transcription was applied to roughly 0.5 to 1 ug RNA. TCRdb ran MiXCR on the immunoSEQ multiplex PCR reads and lists one entry per CDR3 protein. The data contain roughly 150,000 distinct CDR3 sequences, approximately 95% of them singletons. Specimen: CD4+ T cells from PBMCs. The receptors stem from a human donor with Susac syndrome.

The chain uses TRBV20-1 and TRBJ1-2, with 9 bases aligning to TRBD1. V dropped 5 bases and J dropped 2; count of bases not matched to a gene: 6. The CDR3 is made up of 14 amino acids. CDR1 and CDR2 from the germline V gene are DFQATT and SNEGSKA (reference sequence). The CDR3 coding sequence is TGCAGTGCTTCCAGGACAGGGGTAAACTATGGCTACACCTTC. Encoded protein: CSASRTGVNYGYTF.

CDR3 protein: CSVNRGVNTEAFF. The CDR3 DNA sequence: TGCAGCGTGAATCGAGGGGTGAACACTGAAGCTTTCTTT. The chain joins TRBV29-1 to TRBJ1-1, with D tentatively TRBD1 (5 bases). The CDR3 spans 13 residues. Germline CDR1 SQVTM, CDR2 ANQGSEA. Trimming left V 6 bases short and J 0 bases short, with 11 bases between.

This rearrangement joins TRBV12-3 or TRBV12-4 to TRBJ2-5; D is unresolved. Between the trimmed V and J ends, which lost 4 bases and 3 bases, there was a span of 9 bases. CDR3 length equals 13 residues. The chain's CDR3 is CASSWASEETQYF. The CDR3 nucleotides read TGTGCCAGCAGTTGGGCCTCAGAAGAGACCCAGTACTTC.

The chain joins TRBV12-3 or TRBV12-4 to TRBJ1-5; 9 bases align to TRBD1. The length of the CDR3 is 14 residues. V was clipped by 6 bases and J by 7 bases; unmatched bases: 7. This CDR3 is CASSQGQGRQPQHF. In DNA form, the CDR3 reads TGTGCCAGCAGCCAGGGACAGGGAAGGCAGCCCCAGCATTTT.

The CDR3 DNA is TGTGCCAGCAGCTTCATAGCTACAGATACGCAGTATTTT. Translation: CASSFIATDTQYF. The V gene is TRBV7-7, the J gene TRBJ2-3; D ambiguous. The V end lost 3 bases, the J end lost 3 bases, and 7 bases lay between the germline ends. The CDR3 sequence is 13 residues long. Per germline, CDR1 SSHAT and CDR2 FNYEAQ (reference sequence).

The V and J genes are TRBV29-1 and TRBJ2-2, with unresolved D. The CDR3 runs 12 residues. Germline CDR1 SQVTM, CDR2 ANQGSEA. The germline V and J ends were trimmed by 2 bases and 5 bases, with 6 bases remaining between them. The CDR3 nucleotides read TGCAGCGTTGAAAAACTTACCGGGGAGCTGTTTTTT. This codes for CSVEKLTGELFF.

The V gene is TRBV20-1, the J gene TRBJ2-5; perhaps TRBD2 as D (5 bases). This CDR3 is built from 13 residues. The germline V gene encodes CDR1 DFQATT and CDR2 SNEGSKA (reference sequence). V was clipped by 5 bases and J by 3 bases, with 13 bases between them. The CDR3, as DNA: TGCAGTGCTCTCTTAGCGCTGGAAGAGACCCAGTACTTC. Encoded protein: CSALLALEETQYF.

The chain carries TRBV7-9 and TRBJ2-5; 9 nucleotides line up with TRBD2. This CDR3 spans 16 amino acids. Germline assignment: CDR1 SEHNR and CDR2 FQNEAQ (reference sequence). V lost 5 bases and J lost 5; bases outside the gene matches: 12. As DNA, the CDR3 is TGTGCCAGCAGCACCCTGGCGGGGGGGCCGATGGAGACCCAGTACTTC. It specifies CASSTLAGGPMETQYF.

The gene calls are TRBV4-1 and TRBJ2-3, with D perhaps TRBD1 or TRBD2 (5 bases each). Germline V gives CDR1 MGHRA, CDR2 YSYEKL. The CDR3 contains 16 residues. Trimming left V 1 base short and J 0 bases short, with 11 bases between. CDR3 sequence reads: CASSQGDLASTDTQYF. The CDR3 DNA is TGCGCCAGCAGCCAAGGGGACCTCGCTAGCACAGATACGCAGTATTTT.

This rearrangement joins TRBV27 to TRBJ2-6; D is undetermined. Between the trimmed V and J ends, which lost 2 bases and 0 bases, there was a span of 8 bases. This CDR3 is 16 amino acids long. The germline V gene has CDR1 MNHEY and CDR2 SMNVEV (reference sequence). The CDR3 sequence is CASSLLGSSGANVLTF. The CDR3 bases are TGTGCCAGCAGTTTACTCGGTTCCTCTGGGGCCAACGTCCTGACTTTC. The whole variable domain, remainder taken from reference TRBV27 and TRBJ2-6, is EAQVTQNPRYLITVTGKKLTVTCSQNMNHEYMSWYRQDPGLGLRQIYYSMNVEVTDKGDVPEGYKVSRKEKRNFPLILESPSPNQTSLYFCASSLLGSSGANVLTFGAGSRLTVL.

This chain links TRBV9 with TRBJ2-5; D is ambiguous. This CDR3 region has 13 residues. Trimming pared 4 bases from V and 4 bases from J, leaving 11 bases between. Germline loops: CDR1 SGDLS, CDR2 YYNGEE. The CDR3 here is CASSLSPAETQYF. For the CDR3, the DNA is TGTGCCAGCAGCCTCAGCCCGGCAGAGACCCAGTACTTC.

This rearrangement joins TRBV29-1 to TRBJ2-1; D is perhaps TRBD1 or TRBD2 (5 bases each). Germline V lookup: CDR1 SQVTM, CDR2 ANQGSEA. V was clipped by 7 bases and J by 8 bases, with 12 bases between them. The CDR3 has 11 amino acids. Here the CDR3 DNA reads TGCAGCGGATCGGGGCCTTATGAGCAGTTCTTC. Its protein product is CSGSGPYEQFF.

This chain connects TRBV27 to TRBJ2-2; a possible D gene is TRBD2 (5 bases). The CDR3 loop spans 16 amino acids. Per the germline V gene, CDR1 is MNHEY and CDR2 is SMNVEV (reference sequence). V lost 3 bases, J lost 5 bases, and 16 bases lay in between. In nucleotides, the CDR3 is TGTGCCAGCAGTTTTCTGAGAGCGGAGCCGACCGGGGAGCTGTTTTTT. The encoded protein is CASSFLRAEPTGELFF.

The V call is TRBV29-1, the J call TRBJ2-5; TRBD2 matches at 7 bases. CDR1 and CDR2 (germline): SQVTM, ANQGSEA. V lost 2 bases to trimming and J lost 5 bases; unmatched junction nucleotides: 5. The CDR3 extends over 13 amino acids. The CDR3 sequence: CSVERGGIETQYF. The DNA for the CDR3 is TGCAGCGTTGAAAGGGGAGGGATCGAGACCCAGTACTTC.

V gene TRBV12-3 or TRBV12-4 combines with J gene TRBJ1-2; no clear D gene. V lost 1 base and J 7 bases, leaving 7 bases between the germline ends. The CDR3 has 12 amino acids. The CDR3 nucleotides read TGTGCCAGCAGTTTAGGTCTTCCTGGCTACACCTTC. It is translated as CASSLGLPGYTF.

The chain is built from TRBV12-3 or TRBV12-4 and TRBJ2-5, with D perhaps matching TRBD1 (6 bases). The ends were cut back, 2 bases at V and 4 bases at J, with 17 bases in the middle. The CDR3 is made up of 16 amino acids. CDR3 loop: CASSLTGNHPGETQYF. As DNA, the CDR3 is TGTGCCAGCAGTTTAACAGGGAATCACCCAGGAGAGACCCAGTACTTC.

V and J are TRBV29-1 and TRBJ2-1; D not certain. CDR1 is SQVTM, CDR2 ANQGSEA, per germline. Trimming took off 4 bases at V and 1 base at J, with 17 bases between the two ends. There are 16 residues in the CDR3. CDR3 protein: CSVVVGLRRSYNEQFF. In DNA form, the CDR3 reads TGCAGCGTTGTGGTAGGGCTTAGGAGATCCTACAATGAGCAGTTCTTC.

J is TRBJ2-2 and V is TRBV6-2 or TRBV6-3, with a weak D call TRBD2 (7 bases). V lost 0 bases to trimming and J lost 4 bases, with 12 bases between them. The germline CDR1 and CDR2 sequences are MNHEY and SVGEGT. CDR3 length equals 16 residues. For the CDR3, the DNA is TGTGCCAGCAGTTACTCGCGGGGGCCAGGCACCGGGGAGCTGTTTTTT. Translation: CASSYSRGPGTGELFF.

V gene TRBV5-1 combines with J gene TRBJ1-1; D ambiguous. V lost 0 bases and J 3 bases, leaving 6 bases between the germline ends. The germline V gene encodes CDR1 SGHRS and CDR2 YFSETQ. This CDR3 spans 13 amino acids. The DNA of the CDR3 is TGCGCCAGCAGCTTGGGTTGGGACACTGAAGCTTTCTTT. Translation: CASSLGWDTEAFF.

This chain connects TRBV5-1 to TRBJ1-5, with D tentatively TRBD1 (5 bases). V lost 2 bases to trimming and J lost 3 bases, with 6 bases between them. The CDR3 spans 13 residues. CDR1 and CDR2 (germline): SGHRS, YFSETQ. The CDR3, as DNA: TGCGCCAGCAGCTTCGGGGCCAATCAGCCCCAGCATTTT. This translates into CASSFGANQPQHF.

A single count supports this clonotype. The chain is built from TRBV10-2 and TRBJ2-7; D is ambiguous. The CDR3 covers 11 residues. Per germline, CDR1 WSHSY and CDR2 SAAADI. V lost 6 bases to trimming and J lost 4 bases, with 7 bases between them. The CDR3 sequence is CASRAVYEQYF. The DNA of the CDR3 is TGCGCCAGCAGGGCCGTATACGAGCAGTACTTC.

This sequence joins TRBV24-1 and TRBJ2-1; D is ambiguous. Trimming removed 5 bases at V and 5 bases at J, with 9 bases between. Per germline, CDR1 KGHDR and CDR2 SFDVKD. CDR3 size: 13 residues. Written as DNA, the CDR3 is TGTGCCACCAGTGGCGACGGCCACAATGAGCAGTTCTTC. Translation: CATSGDGHNEQFF.

The chain links TRBV3-1 to TRBJ1-5; D unresolved. Trimming stripped 1 base from V and 9 bases from J, with 7 bases between. Germline values: CDR1 LGHDT, CDR2 YNNKEL (reference sequence). The CDR3 is made up of 12 amino acids. The CDR3 loop reads CASSQGEGPQHF. Here the CDR3 DNA reads TGTGCCAGCAGCCAAGGGGAGGGGCCCCAGCATTTT.

This clonotype was recorded only once. This chain uses TRBV5-4 with TRBJ2-7; possible D gene TRBD2, 5 bases. CDR1 and CDR2 (germline): SGHNT, YYREEE (reference sequence). The CDR3 has 16 amino acids. Trimming cost V 0 bases and J 0 bases, with 13 bases left between them. The CDR3 DNA follows: TGTGCCAGCAGCTTGGGAGCCGACTATTACTCCTACGAGCAGTACTTC. It encodes CASSLGADYYSYEQYF.

J is TRBJ1-2 and V is TRBV29-1; D uncertain. CDR1 is SQVTM and CDR2 is ANQGSEA in the germline V gene. The CDR3 consists of 16 residues. Trimming pared 0 bases from V and 2 bases from J, leaving 16 bases between. As DNA, the CDR3 is TGCAGCGTTGAAGATCCCTCGAGGTCTCCCAACTATGGCTACACCTTC. This codes for CSVEDPSRSPNYGYTF.

This clonotype was detected only a few times. The rearrangement joins TRBV7-9 to TRBJ1-1; D unclear. The CDR3 runs to 13 residues. Germline-derived CDR1 and CDR2 are SEHNR and FQNEAQ (reference sequence). The V end lost 5 bases, the J end lost 4 bases, and 11 bases lay between the germline ends. The CDR3 bases are TGTGCCAGCAGCCTAGTGTCGGGCACTGAAGCTTTCTTT. Its translation is CASSLVSGTEAFF.

J is TRBJ2-2 and V is TRBV15; D possibly corresponds to TRBD1 (5 bases). The V gene lost 5 bases and the J gene lost 1 base, with 23 bases spanning the gap. This CDR3 contains 19 residues. The germline V gene has CDR1 LNHNV and CDR2 YYDKDF (reference sequence). CDR3 DNA: TGTGCCACCAGCCGGACGGCCAGAATGACAGATGGGAACACCGGGGAGCTGTTTTTT. This encodes CATSRTARMTDGNTGELFF.

The chain employs TRBV29-1 and TRBJ1-5; no clear D. This CDR3 is 14 amino acids long. Trimming removed 6 bases at V and 0 bases at J, with 12 bases between. The germline V gene has CDR1 SQVTM and CDR2 ANQGSEA. The CDR3 protein is CSVAHGGSNQPQHF. The CDR3 region has the DNA TGCAGCGTAGCTCATGGCGGTAGCAATCAGCCCCAGCATTTT.

The chain carries TRBV5-1 and TRBJ2-1; TRBD1 matches 7 bases. The V gene's germline CDR1 is SGHRS and CDR2 YFSETQ. The CDR3 length is 14 residues. The J segment lost 6 bases and the V segment lost 2 bases, leaving 5 bases of the junction unmatched. CDR3 in DNA: TGCGCCAGCAGCTTAAGAGACAGGGTCAATGAGCAGTTCTTC. Translated, it gives CASSLRDRVNEQFF.

CDR3 residues: CASSLDKNSGNTIYF. The CDR3 DNA is TGCGCCAGCAGCTTGGACAAAAACTCTGGAAACACCATATATTTT. The chain links TRBV5-1 to TRBJ1-3; D is unresolved. The V end lost 0 bases, the J end lost 0 bases, and 7 bases lay between the germline ends. Germline CDR1 and CDR2: SGHRS and YFSETQ. There are 15 residues in the CDR3.